A single sample gave rise to the 23 T cell receptor beta chains below, sequenced in a study of control samples from healthy donors and cancer patients. Clones were sequenced by immunoSEQ multiplex PCR, and TCRdb holds only the in-frame ones, with some missing. The sample contains approximately 130,000 clones, more than 75% of which appear only once. Sequenced sample: blood. The receptors derive from a man younger than 40 in good health.

This chain uses TRBV9 with TRBJ2-1, with 9 bases lining up with TRBD2. The CDR3 extends over 15 amino acids. Germline CDR1 is SGDLS and CDR2 is YYNGEE. V lost 0 bases, J lost 7 bases, and 5 bases stayed unmatched. The CDR3 spells CASSVEAGGLNEQFF. CDR3 coding DNA: TGTGCCAGCAGCGTAGAAGCGGGGGGACTAAATGAGCAGTTCTTC. Looking up the rest from reference TRBV9 and TRBJ2-1 gives the full variable domain: DSGVTQTPKHLITATGQRVTLRCSPRSGDLSVYWYQQSLDQGLQFLIQYYNGEERAKGNILERFSAQQFPDLHSELNLSSLELGDSALYFCASSVEAGGLNEQFFGPGTRLTVL.

V and J are TRBV7-3 and TRBJ1-2, with D maybe TRBD1 (5 bases). The germline V and J ends were trimmed by 3 bases and 2 bases, with 7 bases remaining between them. The CDR3 loop spans 13 amino acids. Germline assignment: CDR1 SGHTA and CDR2 FQGTGA. CDR3 DNA sequence: TGTGCCAGCAGCTTCGAGGGGAACTATGGCTACACCTTC. This codes for CASSFEGNYGYTF.

The chain couples TRBV29-1 to TRBJ2-5, with TRBD1 matching 10 bases. Looked up from germline, CDR1 is SQVTM and CDR2 is ANQGSEA. The CDR3 is 14 amino acids. With 6 bases clipped from V and 6 bases from J, the junction kept 10 bases outside the gene matches. This CDR3 is CSVAARTGGQTQYF. For the CDR3, the DNA is TGCAGCGTCGCTGCTCGGACAGGGGGACAGACCCAGTACTTC. Combining the CDR3 with reference TRBV29-1 and TRBJ2-5 gives the whole variable domain SAVISQKPSRDICQRGTSLTIQCQVDSQVTMMFWYRQQPGQSLTLIATANQGSEATYESGFVIDKFPISRPNLTFSTLTVSNMSPEDSSIYLCSVAARTGGQTQYFGPGTRLLVL.

This clone has only one observation. The chain uses TRBV7-6 and TRBJ2-2; D remains unclear. CDR3 length: 16 residues. V lost 1 base and J 2 bases, leaving 11 bases between the germline ends. Per the germline V gene, CDR1 is SGHVS and CDR2 is FNYEAQ. As DNA, the CDR3 is TGTGCCAGCAGCTTAGGAAATCCAGCTAACACCGGGGAGCTGTTTTTT. Residues: CASSLGNPANTGELFF. Full variable domain (outside the CDR3, taken from reference TRBV7-6 and TRBJ2-2): GAGVSQSPRYKVTKRGQDVALRCDPISGHVSLYWYRQALGQGPEFLTYFNYEAQQDKSGLPNDRFSAERPEGSISTLTIQRTEQRDSAMYRCASSLGNPANTGELFFGEGSRLTVL.

The chain recombines TRBV18 with TRBJ2-5; TRBD2 matches 9 bases. This CDR3 region has 16 residues. With 5 bases clipped from V and 3 bases from J, the junction kept 10 bases outside the gene matches. Per germline, CDR1 KGHSH and CDR2 LQKENI. This CDR3 reads CASSYMASGVKETQYF. The CDR3, as DNA: TGTGCCAGCTCATACATGGCTAGCGGGGTTAAAGAGACCCAGTACTTC.

DNA of the CDR3: TGCGCCAGCAGCCACCTAACAGGGACAAATCAGCCCCAGCATTTT. Translated, it gives CASSHLTGTNQPQHF. This chain uses TRBV4-1 with TRBJ1-5; perhaps TRBD1 as D (6 bases). Trimming cost V 3 bases and J 4 bases, with 13 bases left between them. The CDR3 extends over 15 amino acids. Germline V gene data show CDR1 as MGHRA and CDR2 as YSYEKL.

This chain connects TRBV24-1 to TRBJ2-1; TRBD1 matches at 8 bases. V trimming: 5 bases; J trimming: 7 bases; junction bases outside the gene matches: 9. Germline CDR1 reads KGHDR; CDR2 reads SFDVKD. The CDR3 extends over 15 amino acids. The CDR3 here is CATSVNRDRSNEQFF. In nucleotides, the CDR3 is TGTGCCACCAGTGTAAATCGGGACAGGTCAAATGAGCAGTTCTTC.

The chain is built from TRBV7-8 and TRBJ1-3; D may be TRBD1 (5 bases). CDR3 length: 15 amino acids. V lost 1 base and J lost 1, with 8 bases in between. Germline loops: CDR1 SGHVS, CDR2 FQNEAQ. The CDR3 is CASSLEGPSGNTIYF. Written as DNA, the CDR3 is TGTGCCAGCAGCTTAGAGGGGCCGTCTGGAAACACCATATATTTT.

The chain has TRBV12-5 and TRBJ1-1; D call uncertain. CDR1 is LGHNT, CDR2 FRNRAP, per germline. V was shortened by 3 bases and J by 1 base, with 3 bases between the two germline ends. The length of the CDR3 is 12 residues. For the CDR3, the DNA is TGTGCTAGTGGTTTCGGGAACACTGAAGCTTTCTTT. This codes for CASGFGNTEAFF. The full variable domain, its missing parts supplied by reference TRBV12-5 and TRBJ1-1, is DARVTQTPRHKVTEMGQEVTMRCQPILGHNTVFWYRQTMMQGLELLAYFRNRAPLDDSGMPKDRFSAEMPDATLATLKIQPSEPRDSAVYFCASGFGNTEAFFGQGTRLTVV.

The chain is built from TRBV19 and TRBJ2-1, with D perhaps matching TRBD1 (5 bases). Germline V gene data show CDR1 as LNHDA and CDR2 as SQIVND (reference sequence). The CDR3 runs 15 residues. The V end was cut by 1 base, the J end by 8 bases, with 15 bases between. DNA for the CDR3: TGTGCCAGTAGTATAGCGGGCAGGGTTTTGGATGAGCAGTTCTTC. Amino acids: CASSIAGRVLDEQFF.

This rearrangement joins TRBV19 to TRBJ2-1; 13 bases fit TRBD2. The V segment lost 5 bases and the J segment 4 bases; nucleotides outside the gene matches: 5. CDR3 length: 16 amino acids. Germline V gene sequence: CDR1 LNHDA, CDR2 SQIVND (reference sequence). CDR3 region: CASSPRLAGGYNEQFF. DNA for the CDR3: TGTGCCAGTAGTCCACGACTAGCGGGAGGTTACAATGAGCAGTTCTTC.

V is TRBV7-2 and J is TRBJ1-2; 9 bases line up with TRBD1. The CDR3 contains 14 residues. Germline loops: CDR1 SGHTA, CDR2 FQGNSA. V shed 5 bases and J 4 bases; nucleotides not matched to a gene: 5. CDR3 in amino acids: CASSPGQGGYGYTF. In DNA form, the CDR3 reads TGTGCCAGCAGCCCGGGACAGGGAGGCTATGGCTACACCTTC.

The chain couples TRBV11-3 to TRBJ1-1, with D maybe TRBD1 (5 bases). Germline assignment: CDR1 SGHNT and CDR2 YENEEA. The CDR3 is 14 amino acids. V lost 6 bases and J 3 bases, leaving 14 bases between the germline ends. DNA for the CDR3: TGTGCCAGCAGGTCGCAGGGAAGGGACACTGAAGCTTTCTTT. This encodes CASRSQGRDTEAFF.

The chain recombines TRBV6-5 with TRBJ1-1; D may be TRBD1 (6 bases). There are 15 residues in the CDR3. CDR1 and CDR2 (germline): MNHEY, SVGAGI. The V gene lost 7 bases and the J gene lost 1 base, with 16 bases spanning the gap. The CDR3 protein is CASKGGWRRNTEAFF. The CDR3 coding sequence is TGTGCCAGCAAGGGGGGGTGGAGAAGGAACACTGAAGCTTTCTTT.

This clone was seen only a few times. This CDR3 is also generated by other DNA sequences in the sample. The gene calls are TRBV15 and TRBJ2-2; D unresolved. Trimming cost V 0 bases and J 0 bases, with 8 bases left between them. Germline CDR1 LNHNV, CDR2 YYDKDF (reference sequence). There are 16 residues in the CDR3. This CDR3 is CATSRDGVANTGELFF. The CDR3 DNA is TGTGCCACCAGCAGAGATGGAGTCGCGAACACCGGGGAGCTGTTTTTT.

This clone was seen a handful of times. The chain combines TRBV27 with TRBJ2-5, with D perhaps TRBD1 or TRBD2 (6 bases each). In germline, CDR1 is MNHEY, CDR2 SMNVEV (reference sequence). The V and J ends lost 5 bases and 1 base respectively, with 14 bases between them. CDR3 length equals 15 residues. CDR3: CASSPNRDSQETQYF. The CDR3 nucleotides read TGTGCCAGCAGTCCAAACAGGGACTCCCAAGAGACCCAGTACTTC.

The chain couples TRBV11-2 to TRBJ2-7; TRBD1 matches 9 bases. The CDR3 consists of 15 residues. Unmatched junction bases numbered 13, after V lost 5 bases and J lost 8 bases. Germline CDR1 SGHAT, CDR2 FQNNGV. The CDR3 sequence: CASSAQGTGRDQQYF. As DNA, the CDR3 is TGTGCCAGCAGCGCACAGGGGACAGGGCGGGATCAGCAGTACTTC.

The chain is built from TRBV7-9 and TRBJ1-2; tentatively, D is TRBD1 (5 bases). V was shortened by 3 bases and J by 2 bases, with 16 bases between the two germline ends. CDR1 and CDR2 (germline): SEHNR, FQNEAQ (reference sequence). The CDR3 sequence is 16 residues long. The CDR3 DNA is TGTGCCAGCAGCTTGTCCGGGGCAGGAGGGAACTATGGCTACACCTTC. This gives the protein CASSLSGAGGNYGYTF.

The V call is TRBV30, the J call TRBJ2-6; D gene unclear. This CDR3 spans 17 amino acids. Trimming removed 0 bases at V and 2 bases at J, with 14 bases between. The V gene's germline CDR1 is GTSNPN and CDR2 SVGIG (reference sequence). DNA for the CDR3: TGTGCCTGGAGTGTAGGCGTAGGCGTGACTGGGGCCAACGTCCTGACTTTC. It translates to CAWSVGVGVTGANVLTF. Full variable domain (remainder filled in from reference TRBV30 and TRBJ2-6): SQTIHQWPATLVQPVGSPLSLECTVEGTSNPNLYWYRQAAGRGLQLLFYSVGIGQISSEVPQNLSASRPQDRQFILSSKKLLLSDSGFYLCAWSVGVGVTGANVLTFGAGSRLTVL.

CDR3 residues: CASSLSPGANYGYTF. CDR3 nucleotide sequence: TGCGCCAGCAGCTTATCCCCAGGGGCAAACTATGGCTACACCTTC. J is TRBJ1-2 and V is TRBV5-1; D possibly corresponds to TRBD1 (6 bases). The length of the CDR3 is 15 residues. With 2 bases removed from V and 2 bases from J, the gap between germline ends came to 13 bases. Germline lookup yields CDR1 SGHRS and CDR2 YFSETQ.

CDR3 nucleotide sequence: TGTGCCAGCTGGAGGGGGTTTGGCTCCTATAATTCACCCCTCCACTTT. It specifies CASWRGFGSYNSPLHF. The genes are TRBV28 and TRBJ1-6; tentatively, D is TRBD1 (6 bases). CDR1 is MDHEN and CDR2 is SYDVKM in the germline V gene. CDR3 length: 16 residues. Trimming took off 8 bases at V and 0 bases at J, with 14 bases between the two ends.

The chain carries TRBV4-1 and TRBJ2-5; TRBD2 matches at 7 bases. The V segment lost 4 bases and the J segment 5 bases; nucleotides outside the gene matches: 10. Germline V lookup: CDR1 MGHRA, CDR2 YSYEKL. This CDR3 has 15 residues. The CDR3 nucleotides read TGCGCCAGCAGCCCCGAGCCCAGCGGGGCTGAGACCCAGTACTTC. Translated, it gives CASSPEPSGAETQYF.

J is TRBJ1-1 and V is TRBV18, with 11 bases aligning to TRBD1. V gave up 4 bases and J gave up 4 bases; unmatched junction bases: 8. This CDR3 spans 16 amino acids. Germline V gives CDR1 KGHSH, CDR2 LQKENI. This CDR3 is CASSHRDRGWGTEAFF. CDR3 nucleotides: TGTGCCAGCTCACACCGGGACAGGGGGTGGGGCACTGAAGCTTTCTTT.